A single sample gave rise to the 18 T cell receptor beta chains below, sequenced in a study of T cell responses to AZD1222 COVID-19 vaccine (dated by TCRdb to the early 2020s). Libraries were constructed by the immunoSEQ multiplex PCR assay. As stored in TCRdb, this immuneACCESS dataset retains in-frame rearrangements with V and J assigned. A fraction of the clones does not appear; measured against another copy, unresolved V genes explain less than half of the discrepancy, and the remainder lacks a known reason. The sample yields around 130,000 clones; 85% to 95% were counted once. The ten largest clones represent around 7% of the sample. The intended sense of this specimen's time point label: baseline before first vaccination. Source: peripheral blood, taken on day 0 of AZD1222 vaccination. Every receptor here comes from an adult in good health.

V usage is TRBV10-3 and J usage is TRBJ1-2; 7 bases are shared with TRBD1. This CDR3 has 13 residues. The J segment lost 5 bases and the V segment lost 0 bases, leaving 0 bases of the junction unmatched. CDR1 is ENHRY and CDR2 is SYGVKD in the germline V gene. The CDR3 DNA follows: TGTGCCATCAGTGAGTCGACAGGGTATGGCTACACCTTC. Encoded protein: CAISESTGYGYTF.

This rearrangement joins TRBV7-9 to TRBJ2-7; a possible D gene is TRBD1 (5 bases). This CDR3 has 12 amino acids. V lost 5 bases and J lost 5, with 10 bases in between. The germline gives CDR1 SEHNR, CDR2 FQNEAQ (reference sequence). CDR3 sequence: CASSPLGHEQYF. In DNA, the CDR3 is TGTGCCAGCAGCCCGTTGGGGCACGAGCAGTACTTC. The whole variable domain, remainder taken from reference TRBV7-9 and TRBJ2-7, is DTGVSQNPRHKITKRGQNVTFRCDPISEHNRLYWYRQTLGQGPEFLTYFQNEAQLEKSRLLSDRFSAERPKGSFSTLEIQRTEQGDSAMYLCASSPLGHEQYFGPGTRLTVT.

The V call is TRBV4-3, the J call TRBJ1-5; 8 positions match TRBD1. V dropped 0 bases and J dropped 0; count of bases not matched to a gene: 4. The germline V gene encodes CDR1 LGHNA and CDR2 YSLEER. The CDR3 consists of 17 residues. The CDR3: CASSQDRTGHSNQPQHF. The CDR3 DNA is TGCGCCAGCAGCCAAGACCGGACAGGGCATAGCAATCAGCCCCAGCATTTT.

The rearrangement joins TRBV7-2 to TRBJ1-2; D is uncertain. The germline CDR1 and CDR2 sequences are SGHTA and FQGNSA. Trimming took off 1 base at V and 4 bases at J, with 10 bases between the two ends. The CDR3 runs to 14 residues. Here the CDR3 reads CASSLDVGTYGYTF. CDR3 DNA: TGTGCCAGCAGCTTAGATGTGGGTACCTATGGCTACACCTTC.

This clone was found once. CDR3 sequence: CASSLALAGGFQGETQYF. The DNA for the CDR3 is TGCGCCAGCAGCTTGGCCCTAGCGGGAGGGTTTCAGGGAGAGACCCAGTACTTC. The rearrangement links TRBV5-1 to TRBJ2-5; 12 bases map to TRBD2. The CDR3 loop spans 18 amino acids. Trimming at V came to 0 bases and at J to 4 bases, leaving 10 bases not matched to a gene. Germline-derived CDR1 and CDR2 are SGHRS and YFSETQ.

The chain carries TRBV28 and TRBJ1-6; the D is unclear. Trimming shortened V by 4 bases and J by 2 bases, and 12 bases separated the two germline ends. Germline V gene data show CDR1 as MDHEN and CDR2 as SYDVKM. This CDR3 is 16 amino acids long. This chain's CDR3 is CASSSEGVAYNSPLHF. CDR3 bases: TGTGCCAGCAGTTCAGAGGGAGTCGCCTATAATTCACCCCTCCACTTT.

This chain links TRBV28 with TRBJ2-1; maybe TRBD2 (7 bases). Trimming took 7 bases from V and 8 from J, leaving 21 bases between them. Germline assignment: CDR1 MDHEN and CDR2 SYDVKM. The CDR3 length is 15 residues. The CDR3, as DNA: TGTGCCAGCACCCCCTTGGGGCGGGGGCGGGATGAGCAGTTCTTC. Translated, it gives CASTPLGRGRDEQFF.

J is TRBJ2-7 and V is TRBV19, with a possible D match to TRBD2 (6 bases). Germline CDR1 and CDR2: LNHDA and SQIVND (reference sequence). CDR3 length equals 15 residues. Trimming cost V 7 bases and J 0 bases, with 16 bases left between them. CDR3 amino acids: CASTPGRGSSYEQYF. The CDR3 region has the DNA TGTGCCAGTACCCCAGGGCGGGGCAGCTCCTACGAGCAGTACTTC.

The sample holds one count of this clone. V and J are TRBV7-3 and TRBJ2-5; 9 bases match TRBD1. V lost 5 bases, J lost 4 bases, and 5 bases stayed unmatched. CDR1 and CDR2 (germline): SGHTA, FQGTGA. The CDR3 length is 14 residues. As DNA, the CDR3 is TGTGCCAGCAGCCGACAGGGGGGAAGAGAGACCCAGTACTTC. This translates into CASSRQGGRETQYF.

The J gene is TRBJ2-7, the V gene TRBV10-3; D remains unclear. V was trimmed by 2 bases and J by 4 bases, leaving 18 bases between them. The CDR3 is made up of 16 amino acids. Germline CDR1 ENHRY, CDR2 SYGVKD. The CDR3 DNA reads as TGTGCCATCAGTGAGGGGTCTACCGGTCGGTTTTACGAGCAGTACTTC. Translation gives CAISEGSTGRFYEQYF.

The chain has TRBV5-1 and TRBJ2-7, with TRBD1 as a possible D gene (6 bases). Trimming shortened V by 1 base and J by 2 bases, and 13 bases separated the two germline ends. The germline gives CDR1 SGHRS, CDR2 YFSETQ. The CDR3 loop spans 15 amino acids. The CDR3 DNA sequence: TGCGCCAGCAGCTTGAGTGGACAGCACGCCTACGAGCAGTACTTC. Translated: CASSLSGQHAYEQYF. Full variable domain (remainder filled in from reference TRBV5-1 and TRBJ2-7): KAGVTQTPRYLIKTRGQQVTLSCSPISGHRSVSWYQQTPGQGLQFLFEYFSETQRNKGNFPGRFSGRQFSNSRSEMNVSTLELGDSALYLCASSLSGQHAYEQYFGPGTRLTVT.

This chain links TRBV7-9 with TRBJ2-7; D is undetermined. The V end lost 5 bases, the J end lost 3 bases, and 8 bases lay between the germline ends. Germline CDR1 is SEHNR and CDR2 is FQNEAQ (reference sequence). This CDR3 has 12 residues. CDR3 DNA sequence: TGTGCCAGCAGCCTTTGGGTCTACGAGCAGTACTTC. Its protein is CASSLWVYEQYF.

J is TRBJ1-1 and V is TRBV30, with D uncertain. CDR3 length: 15 residues. Germline V gives CDR1 GTSNPN, CDR2 SVGIG (reference sequence). Deletions cut 3 bases from V and 1 base from J, with 15 bases between. The CDR3 protein is CAWSGEGVPNTEAFF. CDR3 DNA sequence: TGTGCCTGGAGCGGGGAGGGTGTTCCGAACACTGAAGCTTTCTTT.

This rearrangement joins TRBV19 to TRBJ1-4; D is unresolved. The CDR3 spans 14 residues. Trimming cost V 1 base and J 5 bases, with 8 bases left between them. CDR1 LNHDA and CDR2 SQIVND come from the germline V gene (reference sequence). This CDR3 reads CASSIGTRNEKLFF. In DNA, the CDR3 is TGTGCCAGTAGTATAGGGACGAGAAATGAAAAACTGTTTTTT.

The chain has TRBV28 and TRBJ1-2, with 8 bases that match TRBD1. V dropped 4 bases and J dropped 8; count of bases not matched to a gene: 9. Germline values: CDR1 MDHEN, CDR2 SYDVKM. CDR3 length: 14 residues. CDR3 sequence: CASSSSDRAGGYTF. CDR3 nucleotide sequence: TGTGCCAGCAGTTCGTCGGACAGGGCGGGAGGCTACACCTTC.

This chain uses TRBV19 with TRBJ1-1; 7 nucleotides match TRBD1. CDR1 and CDR2 (germline): LNHDA, SQIVND (reference sequence). Losses at the gene ends were 3 bases for V and 10 bases for J; bases not matched to a gene: 5. This CDR3 has 12 residues. CDR3 nucleotides: TGTGCCAGTAGTATCAGGGGGGGCCGAGCTTTCTTT. It codes for CASSIRGGRAFF.

Written as DNA, the CDR3 is TGTGCCAGCAGCCCTACTACGGGGGTAGGGGAAAAACTGTTTTTT. Translating gives CASSPTTGVGEKLFF. V gene TRBV28 combines with J gene TRBJ1-4; a possible D gene is TRBD1 (5 bases). Trimming pared 6 bases from V and 8 bases from J, leaving 19 bases between. Germline lookup yields CDR1 MDHEN and CDR2 SYDVKM. The CDR3 is 15 residues long. Looking up the rest from reference TRBV28 and TRBJ1-4 gives the full variable domain: DVKVTQSSRYLVKRTGEKVFLECVQDMDHENMFWYRQDPGLGLRLIYFSYDVKMKEKGDIPEGYSVSREKKERFSLILESASTNQTSMYLCASSPTTGVGEKLFFGSGTQLSVL.

CDR3 sequence reads: CAWVRGAANTGELFF. CDR3 nucleotides: TGTGCCTGGGTTCGGGGGGCGGCGAACACCGGGGAGCTGTTTTTT. The chain couples TRBV30 to TRBJ2-2; D may be TRBD2 (7 bases). Looked up from germline, CDR1 is GTSNPN and CDR2 is SVGIG (reference sequence). The CDR3 is 15 residues long. Trimming stripped 5 bases from V and 0 bases from J, with 13 bases between.